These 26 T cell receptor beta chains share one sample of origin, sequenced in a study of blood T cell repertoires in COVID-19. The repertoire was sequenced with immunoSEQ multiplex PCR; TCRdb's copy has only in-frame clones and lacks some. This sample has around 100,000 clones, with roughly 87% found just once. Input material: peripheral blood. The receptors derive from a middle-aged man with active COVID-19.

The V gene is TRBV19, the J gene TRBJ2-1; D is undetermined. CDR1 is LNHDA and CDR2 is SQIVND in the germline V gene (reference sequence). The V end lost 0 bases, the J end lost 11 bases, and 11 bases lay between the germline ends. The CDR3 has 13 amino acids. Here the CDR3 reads CASSIDAYSKQFF. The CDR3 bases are TGTGCCAGTAGTATAGACGCCTATTCGAAGCAGTTCTTC.

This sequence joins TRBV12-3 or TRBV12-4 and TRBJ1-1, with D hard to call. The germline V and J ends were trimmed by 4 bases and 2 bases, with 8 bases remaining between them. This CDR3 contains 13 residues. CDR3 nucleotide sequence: TGTGCCAGCAGTTCGGTTTTTAACACTGAAGCTTTCTTT. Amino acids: CASSSVFNTEAFF.

The CDR3 protein is CASSLETQYF. The CDR3 DNA sequence: TGTGCCAGCAGTCTAGAGACCCAGTACTTC. V and J are TRBV12-3 or TRBV12-4 and TRBJ2-5; D unclear. The CDR3 length is 10 residues. Trimming took 5 bases from V and 4 from J, leaving 2 bases between them.

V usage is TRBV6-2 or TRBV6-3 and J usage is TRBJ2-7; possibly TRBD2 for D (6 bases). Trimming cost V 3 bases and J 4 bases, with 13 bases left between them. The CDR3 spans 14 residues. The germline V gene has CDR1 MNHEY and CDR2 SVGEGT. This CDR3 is CASSYRDLGYEQYF. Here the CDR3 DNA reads TGTGCCAGCAGTTATCGGGACTTGGGATACGAGCAGTACTTC.

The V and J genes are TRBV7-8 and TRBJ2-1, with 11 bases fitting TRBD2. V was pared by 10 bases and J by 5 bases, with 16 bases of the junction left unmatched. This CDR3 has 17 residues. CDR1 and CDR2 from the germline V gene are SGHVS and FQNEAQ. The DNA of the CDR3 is TGTGCCACCCAGCTTCCCTTCAGACTAGCGGGGAACAATGAGCAGTTCTTC. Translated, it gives CATQLPFRLAGNNEQFF. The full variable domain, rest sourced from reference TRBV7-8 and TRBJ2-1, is GAGVSQSPRYKVAKRGQDVALRCDPISGHVSLFWYQQALGQGPEFLTYFQNEAQLDKSGLPSDRFFAERPEGSVSTLKIQRTQQEDSAVYLCATQLPFRLAGNNEQFFGPGTRLTVL.

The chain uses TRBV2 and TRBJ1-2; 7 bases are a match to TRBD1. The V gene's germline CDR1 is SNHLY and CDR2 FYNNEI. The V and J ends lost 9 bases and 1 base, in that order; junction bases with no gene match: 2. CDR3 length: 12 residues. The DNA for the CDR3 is TGTGCCAGGGGACAGCTTAACTATGGCTACACCTTC. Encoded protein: CARGQLNYGYTF.

The CDR3 here is CASSWGVDYNSPLHF. The CDR3 DNA reads TGTGCCAGCAGCTGGGGAGTTGACTATAATTCACCCCTCCACTTT. V gene TRBV6-5 combines with J gene TRBJ1-6, with D uncertain. There are 15 residues in the CDR3. Trimming took 6 bases from V and 3 from J, leaving 12 bases between them. The germline V gene has CDR1 MNHEY and CDR2 SVGAGI.

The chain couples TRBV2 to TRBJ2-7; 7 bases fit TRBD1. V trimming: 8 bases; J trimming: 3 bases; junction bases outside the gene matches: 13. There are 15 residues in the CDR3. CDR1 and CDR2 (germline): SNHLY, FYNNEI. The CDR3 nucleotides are TGTGCCAGCTGCTTCCCGACAGGGATTGGCTACGAGCAGTACTTC. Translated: CASCFPTGIGYEQYF.

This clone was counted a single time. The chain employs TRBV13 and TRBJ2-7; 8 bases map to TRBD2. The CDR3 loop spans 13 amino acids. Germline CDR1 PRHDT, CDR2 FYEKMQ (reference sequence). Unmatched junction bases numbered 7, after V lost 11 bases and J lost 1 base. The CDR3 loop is CACQRGPSYEQYF. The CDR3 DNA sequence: TGTGCCTGCCAGCGGGGGCCGTCCTACGAGCAGTACTTC.

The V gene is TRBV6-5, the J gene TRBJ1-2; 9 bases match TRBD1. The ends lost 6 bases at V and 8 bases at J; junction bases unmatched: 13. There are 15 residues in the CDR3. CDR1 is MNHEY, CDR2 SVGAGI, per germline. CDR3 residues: CASRDRGRDLNGYTF. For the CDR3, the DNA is TGTGCCAGCAGGGACAGGGGCCGAGATCTGAACGGCTACACCTTC.

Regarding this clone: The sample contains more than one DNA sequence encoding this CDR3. CDR3 in DNA: TGTGCCAGCAGCCGACAAGTCTCTGGGGCCAACGTCCTGACTTTC. Its protein product is CASSRQVSGANVLTF. The chain is built from TRBV7-9 and TRBJ2-6, with D unclear. The V gene's germline CDR1 is SEHNR and CDR2 FQNEAQ (reference sequence). V shed 5 bases and J shed 0 bases, with 8 bases lying between them. The CDR3 has 15 amino acids.

CDR3 sequence reads: CASSQDREKLFF. The CDR3 coding sequence is TGTGCCAGCAGCCAAGACCGGGAAAAACTGTTTTTT. The V gene is TRBV3-1 (or the pseudogene TRBV3-2), the J gene TRBJ1-4, with unresolved D. This CDR3 has 12 amino acids. The V gene lost 0 bases and the J gene lost 8 bases, with 4 bases spanning the gap. Germline CDR1 is LGHDT and CDR2 is YNNKEL (reference sequence).

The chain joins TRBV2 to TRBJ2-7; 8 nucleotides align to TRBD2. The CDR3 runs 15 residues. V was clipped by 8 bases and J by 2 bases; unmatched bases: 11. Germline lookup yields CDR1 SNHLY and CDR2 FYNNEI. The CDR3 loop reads CASAYASGGTYEQYF. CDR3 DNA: TGTGCCAGCGCCTACGCGAGCGGGGGAACCTACGAGCAGTACTTC.

The CDR3 DNA follows: TGTGCCAGCAGCTTGGTAACAGGACAGAGCTACGAGCAGTACTTC. This gives the protein CASSLVTGQSYEQYF. The chain couples TRBV5-6 to TRBJ2-7; TRBD1 might be the D (6 bases). The CDR3 is 15 residues long. Trimming removed 0 bases at V and 3 bases at J, with 13 bases between. The germline gives CDR1 SGHDT, CDR2 YYEEEE.

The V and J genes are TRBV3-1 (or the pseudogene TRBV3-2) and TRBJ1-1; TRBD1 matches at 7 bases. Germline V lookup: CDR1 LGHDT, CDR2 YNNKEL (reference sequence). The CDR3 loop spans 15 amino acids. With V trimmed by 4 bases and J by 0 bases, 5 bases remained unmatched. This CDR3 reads CASSPFGTVNTEAFF. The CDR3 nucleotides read TGTGCCAGCAGCCCCTTTGGGACAGTGAACACTGAAGCTTTCTTT.

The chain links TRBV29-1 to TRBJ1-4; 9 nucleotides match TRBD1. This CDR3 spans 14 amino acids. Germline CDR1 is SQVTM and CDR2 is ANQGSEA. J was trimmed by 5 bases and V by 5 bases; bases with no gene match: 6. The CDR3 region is CSVKTQGANEKLFF. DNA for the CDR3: TGCAGCGTTAAGACACAGGGGGCCAATGAAAAACTGTTTTTT.

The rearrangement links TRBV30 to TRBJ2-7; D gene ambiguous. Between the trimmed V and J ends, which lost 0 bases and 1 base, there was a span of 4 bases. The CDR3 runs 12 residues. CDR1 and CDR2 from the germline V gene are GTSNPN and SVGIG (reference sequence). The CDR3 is CAWSVSSYEQYF. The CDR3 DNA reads TGTGCCTGGAGTGTATCTTCCTACGAGCAGTACTTC.

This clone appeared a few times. The CDR3 DNA follows: TGTGCCAGCAGCGCCCCCCCGGATGAAAAACTGTTTTTT. This translates into CASSAPPDEKLFF. The chain combines TRBV5-6 with TRBJ1-4, with D unclear. Germline loops: CDR1 SGHDT, CDR2 YYEEEE. The CDR3 has 13 amino acids. Trimming cost V 4 bases and J 6 bases, with 10 bases left between them.

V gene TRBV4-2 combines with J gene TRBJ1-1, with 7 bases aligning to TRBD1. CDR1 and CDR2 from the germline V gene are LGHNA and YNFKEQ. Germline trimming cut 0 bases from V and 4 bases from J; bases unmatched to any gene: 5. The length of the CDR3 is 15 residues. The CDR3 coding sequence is TGTGCCAGCAGCCAAGATGCAGCAGGGGGCACTGAAGCTTTCTTT. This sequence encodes CASSQDAAGGTEAFF.

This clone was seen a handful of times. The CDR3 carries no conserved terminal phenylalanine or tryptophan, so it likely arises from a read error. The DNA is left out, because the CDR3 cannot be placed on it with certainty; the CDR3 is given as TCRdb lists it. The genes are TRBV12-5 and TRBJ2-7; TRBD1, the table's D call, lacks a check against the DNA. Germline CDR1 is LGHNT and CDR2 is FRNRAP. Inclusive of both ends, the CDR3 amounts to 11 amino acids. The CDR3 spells CASGFFTGDLL.

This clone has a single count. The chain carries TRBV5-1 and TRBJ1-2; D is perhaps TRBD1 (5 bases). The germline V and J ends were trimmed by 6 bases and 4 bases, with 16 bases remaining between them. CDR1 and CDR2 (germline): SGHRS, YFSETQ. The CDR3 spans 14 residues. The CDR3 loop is CASKSSDSTYGYTF. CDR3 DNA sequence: TGCGCCAGCAAATCGTCAGACAGCACCTATGGCTACACCTTC.

Written as DNA, the CDR3 is TGTGCCAGCTCACCCCGGGTGGAAGAGACCCAGTACTTC. Its translation: CASSPRVEETQYF. The gene calls are TRBV18 and TRBJ2-5, with unresolved D. Trimming left V 3 bases short and J 3 bases short, with 8 bases between. The CDR3 is 13 residues long. From germline, CDR1 is KGHSH and CDR2 LQKENI.

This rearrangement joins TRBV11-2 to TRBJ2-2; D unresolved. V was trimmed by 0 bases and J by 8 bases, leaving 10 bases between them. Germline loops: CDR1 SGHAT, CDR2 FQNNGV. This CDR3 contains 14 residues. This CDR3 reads CASSLDPGWGELFF. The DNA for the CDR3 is TGTGCCAGCAGCTTAGATCCGGGTTGGGGGGAGCTGTTTTTT.

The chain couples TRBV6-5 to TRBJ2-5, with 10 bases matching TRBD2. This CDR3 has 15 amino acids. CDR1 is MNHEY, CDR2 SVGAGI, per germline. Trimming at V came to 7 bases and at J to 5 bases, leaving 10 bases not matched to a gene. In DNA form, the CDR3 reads TGTGCCAGCAAGTCCAGCGGGGGGGCTGGTGAGACCCAGTACTTC. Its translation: CASKSSGGAGETQYF.

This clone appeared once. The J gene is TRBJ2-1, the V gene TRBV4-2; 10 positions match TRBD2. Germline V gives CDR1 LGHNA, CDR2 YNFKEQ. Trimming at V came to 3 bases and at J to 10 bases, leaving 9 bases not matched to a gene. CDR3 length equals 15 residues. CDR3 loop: CASSQRAGGSGEQFF. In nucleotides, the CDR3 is TGTGCCAGCAGCCAGAGAGCGGGGGGGAGTGGAGAGCAGTTCTTC.

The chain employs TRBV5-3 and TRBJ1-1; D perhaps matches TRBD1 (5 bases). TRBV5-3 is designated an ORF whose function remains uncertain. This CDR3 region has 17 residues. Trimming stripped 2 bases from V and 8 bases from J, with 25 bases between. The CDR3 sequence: CARSFNHPRQWPPEAFF. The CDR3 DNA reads TGTGCCAGAAGCTTTAACCACCCGAGACAGTGGCCTCCGGAAGCTTTCTTT.